In this sample, the clone carrying this T cell receptor beta chain turned up many times. Its antigen is currently unknown. This entry is derived from a study of identical twins. Study conclusions and caveats: Interpretation of the results relied on cross-sectional statistical analysis and not on following the same donors.

Trimming left V 3 bases short and J 1 base short, with 9 bases between. Germline V gene lookup returns CDR1 SGDLS and CDR2 YYNGEE. The length of the CDR3 is 14 residues. TCRdb recomputed calls from the 5' RACE reads with MiXCR, one row per CDR3 protein. Of some 1,700,000 distinct CDR3 sequences in the sample, around 29% were seen once. All donors comprised healthy Caucasians. Sequencing was carried out using cord blood. The receptor was derived from a newborn girl in good health. The chain joins TRBV9 to TRBJ2-3; D is ambiguous. The CDR3 spells CASSARLGTDTQYF. The CDR3 nucleotides read TGTGCCAGCAGCGCACGATTGGGCACAGATACGCAGTATTTT.